These 23 T cell receptor beta chains came from one sample sequenced in a study of blood T cell repertoires in COVID-19. Data came from immunoSEQ multiplex PCR; TCRdb stores just in-frame clones and leaves some out. The top ten clones hold 1.8% of a sample with about 120,000 clones, 90% of them seen once. The sequencing input was peripheral blood. These receptor sequences come from a human donor with active COVID-19. The donor label of this sample is uncertain.

The chain couples TRBV6-2 or TRBV6-3 to TRBJ2-2, with D uncertain. Trimming stripped 0 bases from V and 4 bases from J, with 15 bases between. Germline values: CDR1 MNHEY, CDR2 SVGEGT. The CDR3 covers 17 residues. The CDR3 loop reads CASSYSKLEVFTGELFF. In nucleotides, the CDR3 is TGTGCCAGCAGTTACTCGAAGTTAGAGGTTTTCACCGGGGAGCTGTTTTTT.

The chain links TRBV11-2 to TRBJ2-7, with D possibly TRBD1 on 7 matching bases. Germline V gene lookup returns CDR1 SGHAT and CDR2 FQNNGV. V was trimmed by 2 bases and J by 6 bases, leaving 23 bases between them. The CDR3 totals 17 residues. The CDR3 region is CASSLQGGQFRPPEQYF. CDR3 nucleotide sequence: TGTGCCAGCAGCTTACAGGGGGGACAATTCCGGCCCCCCGAGCAGTACTTC.

This clone is a singleton in its sample. The chain links TRBV30 to TRBJ2-7; D is unclear. CDR1 is GTSNPN and CDR2 is SVGIG in the germline V gene (reference sequence). Trimming took 0 bases from V and 5 from J, leaving 5 bases between them. The length of the CDR3 is 11 residues. The CDR3 DNA follows: TGTGCCTGGAGTGTACGGGACGAGCAGTACTTC. Translating gives CAWSVRDEQYF.

This rearrangement joins TRBV25-1 to TRBJ2-1; D not certain. Trimming removed 0 bases at V and 7 bases at J, with 4 bases between. Per the germline V gene, CDR1 is MGHDK and CDR2 is SYGVNS. CDR3 length: 12 amino acids. CDR3 coding DNA: TGTGCCAGCAGTGAATATCTGAATGAGCAGTTCTTC. This sequence encodes CASSEYLNEQFF.

The chain joins TRBV6-5 to TRBJ1-6; 7 bases are a match to TRBD1. Losses at the gene ends were 9 bases for V and 8 bases for J; bases not matched to a gene: 10. The CDR3 is 14 amino acids. Germline-derived CDR1 and CDR2 are MNHEY and SVGAGI. Here the CDR3 DNA reads TGTGCCAGAACCCCGACAGGGTGCGATTCACCCCTCCACTTT. Residues: CARTPTGCDSPLHF.

V and J are TRBV28 and TRBJ2-2; D is possibly TRBD2 (6 bases). Germline V gene data show CDR1 as MDHEN and CDR2 as SYDVKM. The CDR3 runs to 16 residues. Trimming shortened V by 2 bases and J by 2 bases, and 12 bases separated the two germline ends. The CDR3, as DNA: TGTGCCAGCAGTTTAATGGCGGGGAGAAACACCGGGGAGCTGTTTTTT. Protein sequence: CASSLMAGRNTGELFF.

The rearrangement joins TRBV7-2 to TRBJ1-2; maybe TRBD1 (6 bases). This CDR3 is 15 amino acids long. Germline V lookup: CDR1 SGHTA, CDR2 FQGNSA. Trimming cost V 1 base and J 4 bases, with 13 bases left between them. This chain's CDR3 is CASSLDRTAVYGYTF. CDR3 DNA sequence: TGTGCCAGCAGCTTAGACCGGACAGCGGTCTATGGCTACACCTTC.

This clone was detected once. V gene TRBV28 combines with J gene TRBJ1-2, with 7 nucleotides matching TRBD1. This CDR3 region has 14 residues. J was trimmed by 4 bases and V by 5 bases; bases with no gene match: 7. In germline, CDR1 is MDHEN, CDR2 SYDVKM. The CDR3 sequence is CASSLLGTAYGYTF. CDR3 in DNA: TGTGCCAGCAGTCTGCTTGGGACAGCCTATGGCTACACCTTC.

The chain uses TRBV5-6 and TRBJ2-1, with a possible D match to TRBD2 (5 bases). CDR1 is SGHDT and CDR2 is YYEEEE in the germline V gene. V gave up 3 bases and J gave up 8 bases, with 12 bases separating them. The CDR3 is 13 residues long. The CDR3: CASSSLVVDEQFF. The CDR3 DNA sequence: TGTGCCAGCAGCTCACTAGTGGTCGATGAGCAGTTCTTC.

The V and J genes are TRBV6-5 and TRBJ2-1, with 9 bases lining up with TRBD2. Germline V gene lookup returns CDR1 MNHEY and CDR2 SVGAGI. The CDR3 contains 15 residues. Trimming at V came to 6 bases and at J to 5 bases, leaving 8 bases not matched to a gene. This CDR3 reads CASSRGRGGHNEQFF. The CDR3 DNA reads as TGTGCCAGCAGCCGCGGGAGGGGGGGACACAATGAGCAGTTCTTC.

CDR3 loop: CASSPPGQGVGYTF. The CDR3 region has the DNA TGCGCCAGCAGCCCGCCGGGACAGGGGGTGGGCTACACCTTC. The rearrangement joins TRBV4-3 to TRBJ1-2, with 11 positions matching TRBD1. The germline V gene encodes CDR1 LGHNA and CDR2 YSLEER. The ends lost 4 bases at V and 8 bases at J; junction bases unmatched: 6. The CDR3 consists of 14 residues.

This rearrangement joins TRBV4-2 to TRBJ2-7; weak D call: TRBD1 (5 bases). CDR1 is LGHNA and CDR2 is YNFKEQ in the germline V gene. The V gene lost 6 bases and the J gene lost 2 bases, with 11 bases spanning the gap. The CDR3 is 13 residues long. The CDR3 reads CASSPDSTYEQYF. The CDR3 DNA reads as TGTGCCAGCAGTCCCGACAGTACCTACGAGCAGTACTTC.

The V call is TRBV28, the J call TRBJ2-1; D ambiguous. Germline V gene sequence: CDR1 MDHEN, CDR2 SYDVKM. The V and J ends lost 4 bases and 8 bases respectively, with 6 bases between them. CDR3 length: 11 residues. CDR3 nucleotides: TGTGCCAGCAGTTATCCGGATGAGCAGTTCTTC. It specifies CASSYPDEQFF.

The chain's CDR3 is CASSSQGRAHSNQPQHF. CDR3 nucleotides: TGTGCCAGCTCATCTCAGGGAAGAGCCCATAGCAATCAGCCCCAGCATTTT. The chain is built from TRBV18 and TRBJ1-5; TRBD1 might be the D (5 bases). The CDR3 covers 17 residues. Germline V gene sequence: CDR1 KGHSH, CDR2 LQKENI. V was cut by 5 bases and J by 0 bases, with 17 bases left in between.

This clone was seen more than once but under ten times. The J gene is TRBJ2-7, the V gene TRBV7-2; 7 positions agree with TRBD1. The CDR3 length is 17 residues. J gave up 3 bases and V 5 bases, and 16 bases lay outside the gene matches. CDR1 and CDR2 from the germline V gene are SGHTA and FQGNSA. The CDR3 reads CASSPRDSSGRGYEQYF. The CDR3 DNA sequence: TGTGCCAGCAGCCCCCGGGACAGCTCAGGGAGAGGCTACGAGCAGTACTTC.

Only a few counts were recorded for this clone. The chain couples TRBV3-1 (or the pseudogene TRBV3-2) to TRBJ2-7; D might be TRBD2 (6 bases). Germline loops: CDR1 LGHDT, CDR2 YNNKEL (reference sequence). The CDR3 spans 12 residues. V shed 4 bases and J shed 2 bases, with 6 bases lying between them. This CDR3 is CASSRGTYEQYF. The CDR3 DNA reads TGTGCCAGCAGCCGCGGGACCTACGAGCAGTACTTC.

This rearrangement joins TRBV10-3 to TRBJ2-2; D may be TRBD2 (5 bases). V was trimmed by 3 bases and J by 4 bases, leaving 15 bases between them. Germline V lookup: CDR1 ENHRY, CDR2 SYGVKD. There are 16 residues in the CDR3. In nucleotides, the CDR3 is TGTGCCATCAGTGAAAAGGGAGTCCAAAGCACCGGGGAGCTGTTTTTT. Residues: CAISEKGVQSTGELFF.

The sample holds a few counts of this clone. The J gene is TRBJ2-7, the V gene TRBV27; D unresolved. V lost 5 bases, J lost 3 bases, and 8 bases lay in between. CDR1 is MNHEY and CDR2 is SMNVEV in the germline V gene (reference sequence). The CDR3 runs to 12 residues. Here the CDR3 DNA reads TGTGCCAGCAGTGCTACGGGCTACGAGCAGTACTTC. Protein product: CASSATGYEQYF.

This clone occurred once. The V gene is TRBV19, the J gene TRBJ2-5; 7 bases fit TRBD2. The CDR3 loop spans 16 amino acids. Germline V gives CDR1 LNHDA, CDR2 SQIVND (reference sequence). V trimming: 3 bases; J trimming: 6 bases; junction bases outside the gene matches: 13. CDR3 coding DNA: TGTGCCAGTAGTATCTTGCCTTCGGGGGGATGGAAGACCCAGTACTTC. Translated, it gives CASSILPSGGWKTQYF.

V is TRBV18 and J is TRBJ1-2; 8 positions agree with TRBD1. CDR1 is KGHSH, CDR2 LQKENI, per germline. The J segment lost 4 bases and the V segment lost 4 bases, leaving 5 bases of the junction unmatched. The CDR3 covers 14 residues. The CDR3 coding sequence is TGTGCCAGCTCACAGGACAGGGAAGCCTATGGCTACACCTTC. Amino acids: CASSQDREAYGYTF.

The rearrangement joins TRBV7-9 to TRBJ1-5, with 8 bases lining up with TRBD1. Germline V lookup: CDR1 SEHNR, CDR2 FQNEAQ (reference sequence). Unmatched junction bases numbered 14, after V lost 1 base and J lost 3 bases. CDR3 length: 19 amino acids. CDR3 in DNA: TGTGCCAGCAGCTTAGGCTCATTGGTGGGGACAGGATCCAATCAGCCCCAGCATTTT. Its protein is CASSLGSLVGTGSNQPQHF.

The chain couples TRBV27 to TRBJ1-5, with 7 bases lining up with TRBD1. Per the germline V gene, CDR1 is MNHEY and CDR2 is SMNVEV (reference sequence). This CDR3 is 14 amino acids long. V shed 6 bases, J shed 7 bases, and the junction held 9 bases outside the gene matches. This CDR3 reads CASREQGSGQPQHF. The CDR3 DNA reads as TGTGCCAGCAGGGAACAGGGGTCTGGACAGCCCCAGCATTTT.

V usage is TRBV11-2 and J usage is TRBJ2-1, with no clear D. The CDR3 covers 15 residues. From germline, CDR1 is SGHAT and CDR2 FQNNGV. Trimming removed 1 base from V and 4 bases from J, with 11 bases in between. CDR3 in amino acids: CASSLVRVRYNEQFF. The CDR3 DNA reads TGTGCCAGCAGCTTAGTACGGGTGAGATACAATGAGCAGTTCTTC.